The rows below give T cell receptor beta chains drawn from one sample of a study of yellow fever vaccine responses in identical twins. Via MiXCR, TCRdb re-called the RT-PCR reads, giving one row per CDR3 protein. The sample lists some 470 distinct CDR3 sequences; roughly 74% were seen once. Sample: T cells from blood (PBMCs), unsorted or a sorted subset (not recorded which), taken before or after yellow fever vaccination (not recorded which). These receptors all stem from a female donor who received the yellow fever vaccine. Each CDR3 is given with its conserved first and last residue. A D gene is named only where the DNA matches it firmly. Expanded clones get a size class; other rows say once, few or many, or leave the size out.

d_call: -; j_call: TRBJ2-6; clone_size: hyperexpanded; cdr3_length: 12; v_call: TRBV4-2; cdr3_aa: CASRSGANVLTF; cdr3_nt: TGTGCCAGCAGATCTGGGGCCAACGTCCTGACTTTC
d_call: -; j_call: TRBJ2-7; clone_size: -; cdr3_length: 14; v_call: TRBV4-1; cdr3_aa: CASSPHVEAYEQYF; cdr3_nt: TGCGCCAGCAGCCCGCACGTGGAAGCCTACGAGCAGTACTTC
d_call: TRBD2; j_call: TRBJ2-5; clone_size: -; cdr3_length: 14; v_call: TRBV11-3; cdr3_aa: CASRLSGSGETQYF; cdr3_nt: TGTGCCAGCAGATTGAGCGGGAGTGGAGAGACCCAGTACTTC
d_call: -; j_call: TRBJ1-5; clone_size: -; cdr3_length: 13; v_call: TRBV20-1; cdr3_aa: CSAEGSDNQPQHF; cdr3_nt: TGCAGTGCTGAGGGTAGTGACAATCAGCCCCAGCATTTT
d_call: -; j_call: TRBJ2-3; clone_size: -; cdr3_length: 12; v_call: TRBV14; cdr3_aa: CASSLSTDTQYF; cdr3_nt: TGTGCCAGCAGCCTGAGCACAGATACGCAGTATTTT
d_call: -; j_call: TRBJ2-7; clone_size: -; cdr3_length: 14; v_call: TRBV6-1; cdr3_aa: CASSNLLSSYEQYF; cdr3_nt: TGTGCCAGCAGTAATCTCCTCAGCTCCTACGAGCAGTACTTC
d_call: -; j_call: TRBJ2-7; clone_size: -; cdr3_length: 16; v_call: TRBV11-1; cdr3_aa: CASSLFSARAHYEQYF; cdr3_nt: TGTGCCAGCAGCTTATTCTCGGCCCGGGCTCACTACGAGCAGTACTTC
d_call: TRBD1; j_call: TRBJ2-7; clone_size: -; cdr3_length: 15; v_call: TRBV7-9; cdr3_aa: CASSLQGGVDNEQYF; cdr3_nt: TGTGCCAGCAGCCTACAGGGGGGTGTGGACAACGAGCAGTACTTC
d_call: -; j_call: TRBJ2-1; clone_size: -; cdr3_length: 14; v_call: TRBV11-1; cdr3_aa: CASSFSGGPMEQFF; cdr3_nt: TGTGCCAGCAGCTTCTCCGGGGGACCTATGGAGCAGTTCTTC
d_call: -; j_call: TRBJ2-3; clone_size: -; cdr3_length: 12; v_call: TRBV4-1; cdr3_aa: CASSHGADTQYF; cdr3_nt: TGCGCCAGCAGCCACGGAGCAGATACGCAGTATTTT
d_call: -; j_call: TRBJ2-5; clone_size: once; cdr3_length: 16; v_call: TRBV9; cdr3_aa: CASSAQMAGIGETQYF; cdr3_nt: TGTGCCAGCAGCGCCCAAATGGCAGGGATTGGGGAGACCCAGTACTTC
d_call: -; j_call: TRBJ1-5; clone_size: few; cdr3_length: 14; v_call: TRBV15; cdr3_aa: CATSSRESNQPQHF; cdr3_nt: TGTGCCACCAGCAGCAGGGAAAGCAATCAGCCCCAGCATTTT
d_call: -; j_call: TRBJ2-3; clone_size: -; cdr3_length: 17; v_call: TRBV4-3; cdr3_aa: CASSQDLQDGATDTQYF; cdr3_nt: TGCGCCAGCAGCCAAGATTTGCAGGATGGGGCCACAGATACGCAGTATTTT
d_call: -; j_call: TRBJ2-3; clone_size: -; cdr3_length: 11; v_call: TRBV27; cdr3_aa: CASSGGDTQYF; cdr3_nt: TGTGCCAGCAGTGGAGGAGATACGCAGTATTTT
d_call: -; j_call: TRBJ1-6; clone_size: -; cdr3_length: 15; v_call: TRBV5-5; cdr3_aa: CASSYGTYQGSPLHF; cdr3_nt: TGTGCCAGCAGCTACGGGACCTACCAGGGGTCACCCCTCCACTTT